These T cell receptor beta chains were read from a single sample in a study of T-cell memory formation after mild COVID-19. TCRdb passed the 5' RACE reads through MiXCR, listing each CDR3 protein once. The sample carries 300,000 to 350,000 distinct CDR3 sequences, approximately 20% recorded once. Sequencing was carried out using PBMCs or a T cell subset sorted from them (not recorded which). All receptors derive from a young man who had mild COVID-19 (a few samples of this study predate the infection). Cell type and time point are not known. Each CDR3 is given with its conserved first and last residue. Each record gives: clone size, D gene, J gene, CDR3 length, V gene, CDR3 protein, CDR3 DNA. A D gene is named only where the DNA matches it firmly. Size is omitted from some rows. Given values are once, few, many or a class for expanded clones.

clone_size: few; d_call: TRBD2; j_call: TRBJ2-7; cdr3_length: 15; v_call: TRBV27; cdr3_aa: CASSLGSGGAYEQYF; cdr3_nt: TGTGCCAGCAGTCTGGGTAGCGGGGGAGCCTACGAGCAGTACTTC
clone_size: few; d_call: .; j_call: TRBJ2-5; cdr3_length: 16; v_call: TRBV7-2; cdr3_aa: CASSLGERTAGGTQYF; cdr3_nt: TGTGCCAGCAGCTTAGGTGAGAGGACAGCCGGCGGGACCCAGTACTTC
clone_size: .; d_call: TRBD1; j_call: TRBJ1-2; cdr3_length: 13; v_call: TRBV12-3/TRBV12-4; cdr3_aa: CAHRGEKGYGYTF; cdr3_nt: TGTGCCCACAGGGGGGAAAAAGGCTATGGCTACACCTTC
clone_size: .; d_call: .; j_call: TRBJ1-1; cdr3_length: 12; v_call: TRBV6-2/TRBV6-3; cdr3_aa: CASKDPDTEAFF; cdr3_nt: TGTGCCAGCAAAGACCCGGACACTGAAGCTTTCTTT
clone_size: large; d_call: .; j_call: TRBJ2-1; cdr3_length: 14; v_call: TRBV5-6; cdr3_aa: CASSPEGRHNEQFF; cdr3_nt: TGTGCCAGCAGCCCCGAGGGACGGCACAATGAGCAGTTCTTC
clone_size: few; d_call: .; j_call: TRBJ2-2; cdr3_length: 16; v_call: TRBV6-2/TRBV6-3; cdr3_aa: CASSPPPHANTGELFF; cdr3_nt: TGTGCCAGCAGTCCACCCCCCCACGCGAACACCGGGGAGCTGTTTTTT
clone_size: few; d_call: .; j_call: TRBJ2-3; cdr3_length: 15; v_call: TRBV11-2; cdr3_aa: CASSMGTYSTDTQYF; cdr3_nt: TGTGCCAGCAGCATGGGGACTTACAGCACAGATACGCAGTATTTT
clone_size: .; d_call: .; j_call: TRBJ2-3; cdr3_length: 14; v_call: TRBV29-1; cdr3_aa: CSVEGQARTDTQYF; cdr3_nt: TGCAGCGTTGAAGGGCAGGCCCGTACAGATACGCAGTATTTT
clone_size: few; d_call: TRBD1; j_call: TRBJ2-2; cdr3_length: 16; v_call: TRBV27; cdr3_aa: CASSPGDRGVTGELFF; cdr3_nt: TGTGCCAGCAGTCCAGGAGACAGGGGAGTCACCGGGGAGCTGTTTTTT
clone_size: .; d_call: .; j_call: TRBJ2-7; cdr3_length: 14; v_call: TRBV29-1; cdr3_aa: CSVEDVAGSDEQYF; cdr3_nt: TGCAGCGTTGAAGACGTGGCGGGAAGCGACGAGCAGTACTTC
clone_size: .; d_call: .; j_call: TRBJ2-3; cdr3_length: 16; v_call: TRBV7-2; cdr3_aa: CASSFSFLAPGDTQYF; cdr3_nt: TGTGCCAGCAGCTTCAGTTTTCTAGCGCCTGGGGATACGCAGTATTTT
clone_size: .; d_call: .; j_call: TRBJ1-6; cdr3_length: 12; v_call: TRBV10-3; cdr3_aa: CAISDYNSPLHF; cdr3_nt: TGTGCCATCAGCGATTATAATTCACCCCTCCACTTT
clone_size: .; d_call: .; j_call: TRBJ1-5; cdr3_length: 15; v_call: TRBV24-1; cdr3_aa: CATSDYPMPNQPQHF; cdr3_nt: TGTGCCACCAGTGATTATCCGATGCCCAATCAGCCCCAGCATTTT
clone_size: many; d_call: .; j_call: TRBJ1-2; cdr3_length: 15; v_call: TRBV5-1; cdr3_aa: CASSLPGQVNYGYTF; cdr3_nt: TGCGCCAGCAGCCTCCCGGGACAAGTTAACTATGGCTACACCTTC
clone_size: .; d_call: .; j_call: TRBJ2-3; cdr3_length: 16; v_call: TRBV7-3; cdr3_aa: CASSVGGGGSTDTQYF; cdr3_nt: TGTGCCAGCAGCGTCGGCGGAGGTGGTAGCACAGATACGCAGTATTTT
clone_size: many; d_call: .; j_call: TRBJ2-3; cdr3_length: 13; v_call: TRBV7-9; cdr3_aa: CASSPPTADTQYF; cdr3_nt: TGTGCCAGCAGCCCCCCTACCGCAGATACGCAGTATTTT
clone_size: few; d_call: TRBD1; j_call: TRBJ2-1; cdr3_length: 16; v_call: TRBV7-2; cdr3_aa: CASSLVWDRSYNEQFF; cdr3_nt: TGTGCCAGCAGCTTGGTTTGGGACAGGTCCTACAATGAGCAGTTCTTC
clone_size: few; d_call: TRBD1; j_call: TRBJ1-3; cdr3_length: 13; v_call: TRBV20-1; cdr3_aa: CSASRDSGNTIYF; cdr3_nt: TGCAGTGCTAGCCGGGACAGCGGAAACACCATATATTTT